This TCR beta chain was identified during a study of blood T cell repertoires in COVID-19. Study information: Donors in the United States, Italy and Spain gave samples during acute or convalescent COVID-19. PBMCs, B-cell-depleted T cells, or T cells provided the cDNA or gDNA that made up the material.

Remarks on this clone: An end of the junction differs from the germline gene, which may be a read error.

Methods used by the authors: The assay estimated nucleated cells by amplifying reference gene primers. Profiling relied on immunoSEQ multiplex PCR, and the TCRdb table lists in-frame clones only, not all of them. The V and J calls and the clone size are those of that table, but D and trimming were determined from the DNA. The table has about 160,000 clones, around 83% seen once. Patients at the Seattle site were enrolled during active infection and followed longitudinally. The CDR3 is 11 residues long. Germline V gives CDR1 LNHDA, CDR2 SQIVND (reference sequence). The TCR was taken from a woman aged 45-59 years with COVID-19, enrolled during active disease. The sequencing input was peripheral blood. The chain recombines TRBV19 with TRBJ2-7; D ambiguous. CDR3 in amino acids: CASSISLECFF. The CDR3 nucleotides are TGTGCCAGTAGTATTAGCCTCGAGTGCTTCTTC.